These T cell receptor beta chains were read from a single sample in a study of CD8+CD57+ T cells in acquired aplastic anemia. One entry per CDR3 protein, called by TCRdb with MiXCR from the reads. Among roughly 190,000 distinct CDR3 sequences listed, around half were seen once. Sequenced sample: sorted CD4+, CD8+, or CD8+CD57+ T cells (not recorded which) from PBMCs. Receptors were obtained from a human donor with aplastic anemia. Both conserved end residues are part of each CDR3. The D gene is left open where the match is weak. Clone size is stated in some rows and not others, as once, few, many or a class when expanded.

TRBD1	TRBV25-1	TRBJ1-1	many	TGTGCCAGCAGATCTTGGGACAGGGTCGACACTGAAGCTTTCTTT	CASRSWDRVDTEAFF
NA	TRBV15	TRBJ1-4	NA	TGTGCCACCAGCAGAGATCGAGCGGGGCAATCCCCTCTCAAACTGTTTTTT	CATSRDRAGQSPLKLFF
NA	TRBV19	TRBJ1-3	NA	TGTGCCAGTTACGAATACTCTGGAAACACCATATATTTT	CASYEYSGNTIYF
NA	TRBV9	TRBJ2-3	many	TGTGCCAGCAGCCCAGGTTCTAGCACAGATACGCAGTATTTT	CASSPGSSTDTQYF
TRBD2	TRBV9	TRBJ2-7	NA	TGTGCCAGCAGCGTAGGGGCAGTCGGGAGGGCACCGCGGGGCCACTACGAGCAGTACTTC	CASSVGAVGRAPRGHYEQYF
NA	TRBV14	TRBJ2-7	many	TGTGCCAGCAGCCAAGATCGATCCTACGAGCAGTACTTC	CASSQDRSYEQYF
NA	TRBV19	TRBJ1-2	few	TGTGCCAGTAGTATTAGGGCCAACTATGGCTACACCTTC	CASSIRANYGYTF
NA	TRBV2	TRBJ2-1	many	TGTGCCAGCAATACCCGCGCGATAAACAATGAGCAGTTCTTC	CASNTRAINNEQFF
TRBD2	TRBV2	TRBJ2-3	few	TGTGCCAGCAGTGGGGAGGGGAGCACAGATACGCAGTATTTT	CASSGEGSTDTQYF
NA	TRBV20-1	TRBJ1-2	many	TGCAGTGCTAGAACCCTGACGTACACCTTC	CSARTLTYTF
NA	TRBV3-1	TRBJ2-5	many	TGTGCCAGCAGCCGGAACCAAGAGACCCAGTACTTC	CASSRNQETQYF
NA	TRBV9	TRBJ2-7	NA	TGTGCCAGCAGCGTAGGGGTGGAGTACGAGCAGTACTTC	CASSVGVEYEQYF
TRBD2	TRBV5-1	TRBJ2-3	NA	TGCGCCAGCAGCTTAGGGAGCGGGGTGGCAGATACGCAGTATTTT	CASSLGSGVADTQYF
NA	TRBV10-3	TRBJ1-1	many	TGTGCCATCAGTGAGTCGAATTACCAGGGGAGGAACACTGAAGCTTTCTTT	CAISESNYQGRNTEAFF